This T cell receptor beta chain was identified during a study of tumor-infiltrating lymphocytes in localized non-small cell lung cancer. Study-level background: The cohort mixed smokers and never-smokers, several histologies, and some post-neoadjuvant-chemotherapy samples. Overall study findings and caveats: TCRbeta sequencing showed higher T cell infiltration in tumors than uninvolved lung.

On this clone: The target antigen is unknown.

The CDR3 is 12 residues long. Trimming stripped 9 bases from V and 3 bases from J, with 9 bases between. Germline-derived CDR1 and CDR2 are LNHDA and SQIVND (reference sequence). Data came from immunoSEQ multiplex PCR; TCRdb stores just in-frame clones and leaves some out. This sample carries approximately 9,500 clones, about 80% of them seen once, and the ten largest clones take approximately 19%. The chain has TRBV19 and TRBJ1-5; D not certain. The sequence was collected from a human donor with non-small cell lung cancer. The source material was uninvolved lung tissue not adjacent to the tumor. The CDR3 DNA is TGTGCCAGCGGAAGGGACAATCAGCCCCAGCATTTT. Translated, it gives CASGRDNQPQHF.